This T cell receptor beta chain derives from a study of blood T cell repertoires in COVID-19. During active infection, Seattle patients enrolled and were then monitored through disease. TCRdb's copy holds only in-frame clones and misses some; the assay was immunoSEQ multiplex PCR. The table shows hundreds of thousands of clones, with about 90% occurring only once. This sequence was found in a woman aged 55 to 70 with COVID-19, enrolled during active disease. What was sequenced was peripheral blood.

The CDR3 region is CASSLLVGVTTGELFF. DNA for the CDR3: TGTGCCAGCAGCCTCCTTGTCGGAGTGACCACCGGGGAGCTGTTTTTT. The chain carries TRBV4-2 and TRBJ2-2; D is unresolved. V was cut by 4 bases and J by 4 bases, with 16 bases left in between. The CDR3 extends over 16 amino acids. CDR1 is LGHNA, CDR2 YNFKEQ, per germline.